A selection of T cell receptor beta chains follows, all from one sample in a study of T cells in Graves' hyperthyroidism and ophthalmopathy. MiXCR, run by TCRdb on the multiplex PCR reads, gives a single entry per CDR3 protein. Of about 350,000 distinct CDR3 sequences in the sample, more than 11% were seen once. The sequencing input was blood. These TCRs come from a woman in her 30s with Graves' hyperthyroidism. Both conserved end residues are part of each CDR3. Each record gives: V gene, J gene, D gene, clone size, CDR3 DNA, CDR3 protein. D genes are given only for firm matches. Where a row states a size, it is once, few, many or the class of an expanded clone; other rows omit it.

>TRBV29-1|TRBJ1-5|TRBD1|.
TGCAGCGTTGGGACAGGGGTCAATCAGCTCCAGCATTTT
CSVGTGVNQLQHF
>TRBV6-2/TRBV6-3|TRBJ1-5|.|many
TGTGCCAGCAGTTATTTGACGGCGCTGGGCAATCAGCCCCAGCATTTT
CASSYLTALGNQPQHF
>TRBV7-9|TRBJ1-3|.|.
TGTGCCAGCAGCCCTCAGACCGTGAGACCGGGAAACACCATATATTTT
CASSPQTVRPGNTIYF
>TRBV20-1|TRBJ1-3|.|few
TGCAGTGCTAGGAGGACAGAAGGAAACACCATATATTTT
CSARRTEGNTIYF
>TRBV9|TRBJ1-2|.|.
TGTGCCAGCAGCGTAGACTCATTAGGCCTATCGAATGGCTACACCTTC
CASSVDSLGLSNGYTF
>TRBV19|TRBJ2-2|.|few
TGTGCCAGTAGTGCCGCCGGGACCCTGGCGAGTTGGGAGCTGTTTTTT
CASSAAGTLASWELFF
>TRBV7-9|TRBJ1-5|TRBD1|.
TGTGCCAGCAGCTCGAAAGGACAGGGGGATCAGCCCCAGCATTTT
CASSSKGQGDQPQHF
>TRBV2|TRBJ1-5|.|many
TGTGCCAGCAGAGGACAAAGCGGCCAGCCCCAGCATTTT
CASRGQSGQPQHF
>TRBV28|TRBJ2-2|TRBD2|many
TGTGCCAGCAGTTCCGCGACTAGCGGGCGGGTTGGGGGCACCGGGGAGCTGTTTTTT
CASSSATSGRVGGTGELFF
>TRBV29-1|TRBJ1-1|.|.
TGCAGCGCACTAAACAGGGTTTCCCCTGAAGCTTTCTTT
CSALNRVSPEAFF
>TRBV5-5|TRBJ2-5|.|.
TGTGCCAGCAATCTAGCGCAAGAGACCCAGTACTTC
CASNLAQETQYF
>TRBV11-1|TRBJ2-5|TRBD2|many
TGTGCCAGCAGCCCCGCTAGCGGCCAAGAGACCCAGTACTTC
CASSPASGQETQYF
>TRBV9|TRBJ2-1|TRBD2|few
TGTGCCAGCACCCCCCCGGGAGGAAGCAATGAGCAGTTCTTC
CASTPPGGSNEQFF
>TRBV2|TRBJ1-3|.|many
TGTGCCAGCCTCAAGGGGGGATACGGAAACACCATATATTTT
CASLKGGYGNTIYF
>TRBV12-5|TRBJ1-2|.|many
TGTGCTAGTGGTGCCGAGGGATATGGCTACACCTTC
CASGAEGYGYTF
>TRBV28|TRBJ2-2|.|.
TGTGCCAGCAGTTTATCCAGTAACACCGGGGAGCTGTTTTTT
CASSLSSNTGELFF
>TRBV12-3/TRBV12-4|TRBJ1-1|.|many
TGTGCCAGCAGTTTCTCGGGGCAGAACACTGAAGCTTTCTTT
CASSFSGQNTEAFF
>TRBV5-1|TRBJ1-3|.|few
TGCGCCAGCAGCTTCAGCAGGAGCTCTGGAAACACCATATATTTT
CASSFSRSSGNTIYF
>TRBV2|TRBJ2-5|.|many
TGTGCCAGCAGTGAACTAGAATTAGAGACCCAGTACTTC
CASSELELETQYF
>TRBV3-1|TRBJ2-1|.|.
TGTGCCACTCAGGACGGGGGGCTTTTCCATGAGCAGTTCTTC
CATQDGGLFHEQFF
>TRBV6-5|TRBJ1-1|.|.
TGTGCCAGCAGGTACACAGGCACTGAAGCTTTCTTT
CASRYTGTEAFF
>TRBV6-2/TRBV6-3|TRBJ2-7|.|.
TGTGCCAGCACCGACGGGGGGCTTAACGAGCAGTACTTC
CASTDGGLNEQYF
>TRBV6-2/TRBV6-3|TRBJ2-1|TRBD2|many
TGTGCCAGCAGTTCATTTCTAGCGGGGTCCTACAATGAGCAGTTCTTC
CASSSFLAGSYNEQFF
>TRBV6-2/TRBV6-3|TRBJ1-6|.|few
TGTGCCAGCAGTCCACGCCCGGGTGTATCACCCCTCCACTTT
CASSPRPGVSPLHF
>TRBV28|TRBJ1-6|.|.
TGTGCCAGCAGCCCTGGACCTGGTCTCCTACCTGGGTCACCCCTCCACTTT
CASSPGPGLLPGSPLHF
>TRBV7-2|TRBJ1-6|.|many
TGTGCCAGCAGCTTAATGGGGTCAACACCCCTCCACTTT
CASSLMGSTPLHF
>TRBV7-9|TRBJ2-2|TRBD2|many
TGTGCCAGCAGCTTAGGACAACCTAGCGGGAGTTCCACCGGGGAGCTGTTTTTT
CASSLGQPSGSSTGELFF
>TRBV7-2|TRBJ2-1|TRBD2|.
TGTGCCAGCAGCTCCGGGACTAGCGCGGCTGAGCAGTTCTTC
CASSSGTSAAEQFF
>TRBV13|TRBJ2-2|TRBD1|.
TGTGCCAGCAGCTCTAGACAGGGGACAGACACCGGGGAGCTGTTTTTT
CASSSRQGTDTGELFF
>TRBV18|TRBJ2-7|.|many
TGTGCCAGCTCACCAGTACAGGGAATTGGCGAGCAGTACTTC
CASSPVQGIGEQYF
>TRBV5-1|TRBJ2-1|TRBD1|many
TGCGCCAGCAGCTTAGGACAGGGGGGGAATGAGCAGTTCTTC
CASSLGQGGNEQFF
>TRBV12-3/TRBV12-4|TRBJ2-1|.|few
TGTGCCAGCAGTTTAAGGAAGAGCTCCTACAATGAGCAGTTCTTC
CASSLRKSSYNEQFF
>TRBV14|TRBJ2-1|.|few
TGTGCCAGCAGCCACCCCGAGGGGCCCCACGCCGTTCCGTTCTTC
CASSHPEGPHAVPFF
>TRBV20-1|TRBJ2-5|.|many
TGCAGTGCCCGTGGAGGGGCAGAGACCCAGTACTTC
CSARGGAETQYF
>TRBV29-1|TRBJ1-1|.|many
TGCAGCGGCTCCCGGGACACCACTAAAGCTTTCTTT
CSGSRDTTKAFF
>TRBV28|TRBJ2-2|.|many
TGTGCCAGCAGTCCCACGGCGCCAGGGCGGGCGACCGGGGAGCTGTTTTTT
CASSPTAPGRATGELFF
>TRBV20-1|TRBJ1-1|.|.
TGCAGTGCTGCAGACCGACTGCAAGGCACTGAAGCTTTCTTT
CSAADRLQGTEAFF
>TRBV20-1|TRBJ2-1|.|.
TGCAGTGCTAACCCGGGGTCCTCGGGCTCCTACAATGAGCAGTTCTTC
CSANPGSSGSYNEQFF
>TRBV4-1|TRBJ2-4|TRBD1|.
TGCGCCAGCAGCCAACCCACAGGGGGAAAAAACATTCAGTACTTC
CASSQPTGGKNIQYF
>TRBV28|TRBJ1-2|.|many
TGTGCCAGCGGGGCAAGTCTTTTTGGCTACACCTTC
CASGASLFGYTF
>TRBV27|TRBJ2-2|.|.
TGTGCCAGCAGAACCCCGACGAAGAACACCGGGGAGCTGTTTTTT
CASRTPTKNTGELFF
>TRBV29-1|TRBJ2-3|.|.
TGCAGCGGGGGAGGGGGCAGGGGGCAGATAGATACGCAGTATTTT
CSGGGGRGQIDTQYF
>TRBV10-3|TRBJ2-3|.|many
TGTGCCATCAGTGAGCGGTCTAACACAGATACGCAGTATTTT
CAISERSNTDTQYF
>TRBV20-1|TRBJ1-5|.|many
TGCAGTGCTGCAGAGGTCCCACTGAAGGATCAGCCCCAGCATTTT
CSAAEVPLKDQPQHF